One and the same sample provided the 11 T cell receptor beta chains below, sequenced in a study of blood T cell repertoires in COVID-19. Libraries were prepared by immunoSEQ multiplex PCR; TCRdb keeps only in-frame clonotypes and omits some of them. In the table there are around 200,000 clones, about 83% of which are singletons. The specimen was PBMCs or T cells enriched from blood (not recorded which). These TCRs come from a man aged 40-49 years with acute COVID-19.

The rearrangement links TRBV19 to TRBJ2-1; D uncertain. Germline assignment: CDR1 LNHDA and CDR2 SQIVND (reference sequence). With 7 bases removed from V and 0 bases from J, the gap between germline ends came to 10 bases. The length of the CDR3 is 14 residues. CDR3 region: CASTEESSYNEQFF. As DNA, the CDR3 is TGTGCCAGTACTGAGGAAAGCTCCTACAATGAGCAGTTCTTC.

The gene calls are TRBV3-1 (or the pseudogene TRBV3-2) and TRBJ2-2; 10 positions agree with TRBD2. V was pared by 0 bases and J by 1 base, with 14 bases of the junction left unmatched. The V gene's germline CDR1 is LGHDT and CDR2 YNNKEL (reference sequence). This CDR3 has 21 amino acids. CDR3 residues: CASSQEGPKSGRAENTGELFF. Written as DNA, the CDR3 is TGTGCCAGCAGCCAAGAGGGCCCGAAGAGCGGGAGGGCCGAGAACACCGGGGAGCTGTTTTTT.

The CDR3 here is CASSGLASNEQFF. The DNA for the CDR3 is TGTGCCAGCAGTGGACTAGCGTCCAATGAGCAGTTCTTC. The V and J genes are TRBV28 and TRBJ2-1; TRBD2 aligns across 9 bases. CDR3 length equals 13 residues. Per the germline V gene, CDR1 is MDHEN and CDR2 is SYDVKM. Trimming at V came to 5 bases and at J to 6 bases, leaving 2 bases not matched to a gene.

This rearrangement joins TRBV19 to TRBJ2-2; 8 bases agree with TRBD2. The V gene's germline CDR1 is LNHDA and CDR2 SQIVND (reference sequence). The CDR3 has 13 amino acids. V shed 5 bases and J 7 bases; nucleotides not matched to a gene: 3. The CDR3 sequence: CASSPGGDGELFF. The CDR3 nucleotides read TGTGCCAGTAGTCCGGGGGGGGACGGGGAGCTGTTTTTT.

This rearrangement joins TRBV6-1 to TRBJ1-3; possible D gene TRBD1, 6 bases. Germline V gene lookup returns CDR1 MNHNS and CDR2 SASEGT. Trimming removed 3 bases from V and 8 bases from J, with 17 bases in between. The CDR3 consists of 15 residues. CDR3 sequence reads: CASSDPGTKGYTIYF. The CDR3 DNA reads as TGTGCCAGCAGTGACCCCGGGACAAAGGGATACACCATATATTTT.

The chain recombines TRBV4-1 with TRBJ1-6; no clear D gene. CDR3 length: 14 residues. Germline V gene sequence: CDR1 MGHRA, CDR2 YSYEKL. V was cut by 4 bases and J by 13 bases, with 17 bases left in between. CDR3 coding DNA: TGCGCCAGCAGCCTTGAGGCGGGTGGTGGGCCCCTCCACTTT. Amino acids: CASSLEAGGGPLHF.

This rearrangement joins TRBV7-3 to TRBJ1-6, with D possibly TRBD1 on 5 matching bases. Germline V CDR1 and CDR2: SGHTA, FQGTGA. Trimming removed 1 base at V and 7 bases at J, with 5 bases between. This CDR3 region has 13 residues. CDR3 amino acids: CASSLRQNSPLHF. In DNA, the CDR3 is TGTGCCAGCAGCTTAAGACAGAATTCACCCCTCCACTTT.

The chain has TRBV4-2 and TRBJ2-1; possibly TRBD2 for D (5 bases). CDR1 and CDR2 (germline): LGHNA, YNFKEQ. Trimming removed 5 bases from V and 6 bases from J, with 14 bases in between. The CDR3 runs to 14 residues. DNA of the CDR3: TGTGCCAGCAGCTCCGTTGGACTGGGCAATGAGCAGTTCTTC. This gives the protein CASSSVGLGNEQFF.

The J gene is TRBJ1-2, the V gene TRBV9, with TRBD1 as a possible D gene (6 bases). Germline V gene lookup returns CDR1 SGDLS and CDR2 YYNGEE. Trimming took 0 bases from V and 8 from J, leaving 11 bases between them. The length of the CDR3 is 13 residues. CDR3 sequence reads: CASSVVSGGGYTF. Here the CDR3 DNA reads TGTGCCAGCAGCGTAGTCTCGGGGGGCGGCTACACCTTC. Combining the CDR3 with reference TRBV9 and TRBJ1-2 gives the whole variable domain DSGVTQTPKHLITATGQRVTLRCSPRSGDLSVYWYQQSLDQGLQFLIQYYNGEERAKGNILERFSAQQFPDLHSELNLSSLELGDSALYFCASSVVSGGGYTFGSGTRLTVV.

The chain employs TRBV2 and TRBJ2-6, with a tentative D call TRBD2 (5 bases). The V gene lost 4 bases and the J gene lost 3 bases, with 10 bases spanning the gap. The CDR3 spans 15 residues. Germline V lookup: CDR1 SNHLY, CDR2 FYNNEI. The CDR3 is CASSVAGVGANVLTF. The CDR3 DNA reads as TGTGCCAGCAGTGTTGCGGGCGTTGGGGCCAACGTCCTGACTTTC.

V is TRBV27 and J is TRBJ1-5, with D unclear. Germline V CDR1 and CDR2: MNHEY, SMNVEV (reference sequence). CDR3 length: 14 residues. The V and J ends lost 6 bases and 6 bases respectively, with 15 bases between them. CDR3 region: CASRREQEGQPQHF. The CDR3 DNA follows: TGTGCCAGCAGACGGGAACAAGAGGGTCAGCCCCAGCATTTT.